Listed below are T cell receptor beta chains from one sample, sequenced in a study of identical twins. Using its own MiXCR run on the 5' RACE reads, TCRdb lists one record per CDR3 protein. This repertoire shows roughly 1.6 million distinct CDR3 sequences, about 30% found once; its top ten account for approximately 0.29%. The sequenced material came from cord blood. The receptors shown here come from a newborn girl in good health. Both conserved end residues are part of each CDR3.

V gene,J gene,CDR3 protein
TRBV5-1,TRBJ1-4,CASSFYLGQGDRRDEKLFF
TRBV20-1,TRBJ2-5,CSASRGGARETQYF
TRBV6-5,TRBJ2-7,CASSYELAGNSYEQYF
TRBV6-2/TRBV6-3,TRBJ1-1,CASSYHSTGNTEAFF
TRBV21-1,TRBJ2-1,CASSKENGLAGGKYEQFF
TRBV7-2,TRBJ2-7,CASNLMDGYNEQYF
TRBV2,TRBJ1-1,CASSEALFGGSLNTEAFF
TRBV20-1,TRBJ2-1,CSARRSNEQFF
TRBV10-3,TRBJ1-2,CAISLGTNNYGYTF
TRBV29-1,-,CSVEARTGTYEQYF
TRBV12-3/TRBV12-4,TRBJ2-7,CASSFGGRLYEQYF
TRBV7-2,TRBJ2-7,CASSLVKGGREQYF
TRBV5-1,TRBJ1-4,CASKVLGGRGEKLFF
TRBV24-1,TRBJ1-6,CATSDSRKGNNSPLHF
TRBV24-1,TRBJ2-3,CATSRHSHTDTQYF
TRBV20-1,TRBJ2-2,CSASRRGNTGELFF
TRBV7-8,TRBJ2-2,CASSTQTRGTGELFF
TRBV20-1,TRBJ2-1,CSASQPGLTYNEQFF
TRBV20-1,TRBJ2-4,CSASRLAGLAKNIQYF
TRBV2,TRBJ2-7,CASSGPYGYEQYF
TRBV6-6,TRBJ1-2,CASSYDNMGRYTF
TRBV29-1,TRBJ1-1,CSANRANTEAFF
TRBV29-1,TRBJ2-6,CSVELQGTGAGANVLTF
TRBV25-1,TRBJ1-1,CASSDGGGGTEAFF
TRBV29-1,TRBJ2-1,CSVEGRRPLVYNEQFF
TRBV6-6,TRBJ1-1,CASSSGHRNTEAFF
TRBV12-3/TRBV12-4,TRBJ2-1,CASSILSGGGEQFF
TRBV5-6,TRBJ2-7,CAGSSSGATYEQYF
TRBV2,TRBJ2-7,CASSDVGTNDYEQYF
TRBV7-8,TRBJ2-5,CASGLGLAGETQYF
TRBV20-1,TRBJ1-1,CSAMDRPNTEAFF
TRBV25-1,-,CASSDLVYEQYF
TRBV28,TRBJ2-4,CASSFGPSRNIQYF
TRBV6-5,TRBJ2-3,CASSYSMGPQLVPDTQYF
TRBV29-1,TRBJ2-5,CSGGRYQETQYF
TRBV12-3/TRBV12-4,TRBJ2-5,CASSLQGWEQYF
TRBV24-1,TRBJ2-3,CATSDLGLTTDTQYF
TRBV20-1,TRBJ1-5,CSAREFGVRGNQPQHF
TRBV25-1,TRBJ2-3,CASSGTSPADTQYF
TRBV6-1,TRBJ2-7,CASSEGGQGWYEQYF
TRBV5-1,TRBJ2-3,CASSSMGAGGPITDTQYF
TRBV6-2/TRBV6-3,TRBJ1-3,CASSYRGVSGNTIYF
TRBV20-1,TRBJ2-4,CSAGGPIRNEQYF
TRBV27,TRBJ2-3,CASSLWDTDTQYF
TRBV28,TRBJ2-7,CASSLGRGSNEQYF
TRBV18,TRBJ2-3,CASSPPITDTQYF
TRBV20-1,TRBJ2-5,CSARDPHRKETQYF
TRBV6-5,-,CASSPTGGTPYNEQYF
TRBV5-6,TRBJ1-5,CASSFTGGPSNQPQHF
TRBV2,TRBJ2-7,CASRDTTGLYEQYF
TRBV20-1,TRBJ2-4,CSASIQGALAKNIQYF
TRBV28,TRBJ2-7,CASSLGQPLEQYF
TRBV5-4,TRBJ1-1,CASSLRGTGRNEAFF
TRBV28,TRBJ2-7,CASSLSRGTYEQYF
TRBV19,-,CASSITSGAPYEQYF
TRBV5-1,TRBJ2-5,CASSLVPGGQETQYF
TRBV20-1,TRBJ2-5,CSARDRLGFQETQYF
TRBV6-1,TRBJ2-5,CASSETAFQETQYF
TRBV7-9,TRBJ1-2,CASSLVVTQGEGHTF